This entry describes one T cell receptor (beta chain). What it binds is unknown. It was autoimmune disease history or systemic immunosuppression that excluded patients. This record comes from a study of OX40 agonist ivuxolimab in advanced cancers. Generated by immunoSEQ multiplex PCR, the TCRdb table keeps only in-frame clones and is missing some. The table shows around 8,000 clones, with roughly 74% occurring only once. General observations from the study: Antigen specificity of clonally expanded peripheral T cells was not established.

This CDR3 spans 16 amino acids. The V gene lost 3 bases and the J gene lost 2 bases, with 18 bases spanning the gap. Germline values: CDR1 SGHRS, CDR2 YFSETQ. The source was CD4+ or CD8+ T cells sorted from blood, collected in a trial of the OX40 agonist ivuxolimab. The sequence came from an adult with an advanced solid tumor such as melanoma, head and neck, liver or kidney cancer. V and J are TRBV5-1 and TRBJ2-7; TRBD1 or TRBD2 may be the D gene (5 bases each). CDR3 in DNA: TGCGCCAGCAGCTCGACAGAGGGCGAGCGAACCTACGAGCAGTACTTC. It codes for CASSSTEGERTYEQYF. Supplemented by reference TRBV5-1 and TRBJ2-7, the full variable domain reads KAGVTQTPRYLIKTRGQQVTLSCSPISGHRSVSWYQQTPGQGLQFLFEYFSETQRNKGNFPGRFSGRQFSNSRSEMNVSTLELGDSALYLCASSSTEGERTYEQYFGPGTRLTVT.